This note documents a single TCR beta chain sequence. Its specificity is unknown. This sample is part of a study of cytomegalovirus exposure and HLA in healthy donors. With 60 Vbeta and 13 Jbeta primers, the PCR was carried out. Profiled with immunoSEQ multiplex PCR; TCRdb holds only in-frame clones, not every one. The top ten clones hold more than 1.5% of a sample with 150,000 to 200,000 clones, around four fifths of them seen once. Overall study findings and caveats: Among the CMV-associated chains, a few were confirmed in vitro as specific for CMV antigens.

Sequenced sample: PBMCs. The TCR sequence derives from a man aged 18 to 35 in good health and CMV-seronegative.

For the CDR3, the DNA is TGTGCCAGCAGTTCCCAGGGCAAGGGCTACGAGCAGTACTTC. It encodes CASSSQGKGYEQYF. The V call is TRBV28, the J call TRBJ2-5, with D possibly matching TRBD1 (5 bases). The J call could be wrong; TRBJ2-7 is a better fit for the DNA end. CDR3 length: 14 amino acids. Germline V gene lookup returns CDR1 MDHEN and CDR2 SYDVKM.